The clone carrying this T cell receptor (beta chain) turned up a few times. The antigen remains undetermined. The source of the sample is a study of cytotoxic CD8 clonotypes in ibrutinib-treated CLL. Study-wide context: Responses: some 24 partial, 2 complete; after median roughly 68 months, approximately 14 stayed remitted, approximately twelve progressed.

Measured with immunoSEQ multiplex PCR; TCRdb has only the in-frame clones, and not every one. The data hold more than 8,500 clones, with roughly 55% observed a single time. CDR1 SGHVS and CDR2 FQNEAQ come from the germline V gene. CDR3 length: 14 amino acids. V was trimmed by 0 bases and J by 5 bases, leaving 10 bases between them. Overall study findings and caveats: Clonotypes that were public were uncommon, and they contracted or stayed stable on treatment. While tracking circulating CD8+ T-cell counts, baseline clonality exceeded that of age-matched healthy donors.

This TCR came from a human donor with chronic lymphocytic leukemia. The sample here was PBMCs, taken before ibrutinib treatment. The genes are TRBV7-8 and TRBJ1-2; maybe TRBD1 (6 bases). CDR3 coding DNA: TGTGCCAGCAGCTTAGCCAGGGGCAATTATGGCTACACCTTC. Translated, it gives CASSLARGNYGYTF.